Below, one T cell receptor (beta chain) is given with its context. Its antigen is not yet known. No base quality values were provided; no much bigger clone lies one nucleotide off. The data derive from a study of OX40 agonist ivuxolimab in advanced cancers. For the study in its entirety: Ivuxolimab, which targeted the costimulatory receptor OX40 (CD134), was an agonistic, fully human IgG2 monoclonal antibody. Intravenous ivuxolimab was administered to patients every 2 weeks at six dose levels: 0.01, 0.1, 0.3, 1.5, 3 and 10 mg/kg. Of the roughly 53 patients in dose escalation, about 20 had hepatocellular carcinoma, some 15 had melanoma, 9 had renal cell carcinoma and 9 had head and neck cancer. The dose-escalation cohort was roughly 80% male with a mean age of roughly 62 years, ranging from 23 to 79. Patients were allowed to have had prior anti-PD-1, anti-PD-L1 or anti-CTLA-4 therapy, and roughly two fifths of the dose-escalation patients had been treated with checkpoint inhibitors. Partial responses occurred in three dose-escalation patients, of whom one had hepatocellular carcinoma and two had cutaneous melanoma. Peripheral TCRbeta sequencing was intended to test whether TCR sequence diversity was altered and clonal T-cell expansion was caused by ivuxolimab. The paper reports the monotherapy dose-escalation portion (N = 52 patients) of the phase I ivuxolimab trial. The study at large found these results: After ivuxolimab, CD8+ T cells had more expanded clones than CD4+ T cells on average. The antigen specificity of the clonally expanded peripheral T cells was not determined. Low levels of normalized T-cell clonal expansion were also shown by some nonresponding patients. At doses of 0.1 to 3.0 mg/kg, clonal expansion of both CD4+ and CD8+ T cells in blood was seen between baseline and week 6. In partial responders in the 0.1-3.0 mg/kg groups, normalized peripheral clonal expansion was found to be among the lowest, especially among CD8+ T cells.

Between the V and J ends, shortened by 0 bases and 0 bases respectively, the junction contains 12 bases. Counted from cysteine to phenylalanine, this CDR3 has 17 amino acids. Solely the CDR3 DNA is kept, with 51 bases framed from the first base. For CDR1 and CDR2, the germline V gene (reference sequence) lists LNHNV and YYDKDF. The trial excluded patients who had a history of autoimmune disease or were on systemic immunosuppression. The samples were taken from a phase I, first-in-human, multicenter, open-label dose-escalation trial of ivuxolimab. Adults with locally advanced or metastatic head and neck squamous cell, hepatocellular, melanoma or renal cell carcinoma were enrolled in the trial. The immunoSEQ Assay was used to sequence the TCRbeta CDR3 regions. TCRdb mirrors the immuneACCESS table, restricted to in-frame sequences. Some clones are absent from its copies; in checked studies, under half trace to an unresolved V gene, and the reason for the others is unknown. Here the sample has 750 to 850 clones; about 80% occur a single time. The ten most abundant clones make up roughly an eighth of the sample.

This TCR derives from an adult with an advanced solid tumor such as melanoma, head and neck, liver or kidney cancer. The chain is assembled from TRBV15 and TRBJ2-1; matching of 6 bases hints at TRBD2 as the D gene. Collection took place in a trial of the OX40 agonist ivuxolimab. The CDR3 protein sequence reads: CATSRDRAGSSYNEQFF. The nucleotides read TGTGCCACCAGCAGAGATCGGGCGGGGAGCTCCTACAATGAGCAGTTCTTC.